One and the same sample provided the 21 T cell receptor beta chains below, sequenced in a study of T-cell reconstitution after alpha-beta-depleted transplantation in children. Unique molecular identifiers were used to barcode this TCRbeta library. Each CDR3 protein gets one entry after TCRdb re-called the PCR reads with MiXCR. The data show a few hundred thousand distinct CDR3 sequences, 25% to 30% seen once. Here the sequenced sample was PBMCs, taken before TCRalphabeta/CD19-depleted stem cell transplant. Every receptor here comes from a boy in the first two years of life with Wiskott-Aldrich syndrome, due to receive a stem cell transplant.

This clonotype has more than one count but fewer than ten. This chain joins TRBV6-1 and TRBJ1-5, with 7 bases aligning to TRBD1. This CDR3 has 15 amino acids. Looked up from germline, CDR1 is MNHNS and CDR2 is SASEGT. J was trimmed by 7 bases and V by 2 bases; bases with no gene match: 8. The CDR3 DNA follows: TGTGCCAGCAGTGAACTACAGGGGTTCGGGCAGCCCCAGCATTTT. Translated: CASSELQGFGQPQHF.

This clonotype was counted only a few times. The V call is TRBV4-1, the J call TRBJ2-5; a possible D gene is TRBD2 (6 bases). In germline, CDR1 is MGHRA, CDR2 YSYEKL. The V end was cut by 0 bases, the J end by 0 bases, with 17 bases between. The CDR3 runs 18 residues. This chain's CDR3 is CASSQDLSRGLYQETQYF. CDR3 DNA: TGCGCCAGCAGCCAAGATCTATCCCGGGGACTGTACCAAGAGACCCAGTACTTC.

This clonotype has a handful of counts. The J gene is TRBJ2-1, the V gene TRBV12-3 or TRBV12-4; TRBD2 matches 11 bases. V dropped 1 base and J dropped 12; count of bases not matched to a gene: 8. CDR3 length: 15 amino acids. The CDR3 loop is CASSLDVAGGVGQFF. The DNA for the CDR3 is TGTGCCAGCAGTTTAGATGTAGCGGGAGGGGTAGGGCAGTTCTTC.

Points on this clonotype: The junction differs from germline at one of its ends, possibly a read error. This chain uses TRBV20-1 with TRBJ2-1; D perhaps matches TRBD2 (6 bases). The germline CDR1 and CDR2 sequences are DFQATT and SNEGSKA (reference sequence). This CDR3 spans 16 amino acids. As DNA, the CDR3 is TGCTGTGCTAGAGATCCCCGTCCTGGGAGGACGAATGAGCAGTTCTTC. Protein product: CCARDPRPGRTNEQFF.

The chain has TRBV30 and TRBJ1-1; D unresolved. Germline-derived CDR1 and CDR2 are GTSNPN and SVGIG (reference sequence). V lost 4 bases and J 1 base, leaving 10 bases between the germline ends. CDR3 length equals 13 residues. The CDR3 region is CAWTNKGNTEAFF. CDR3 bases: TGTGCCTGGACAAATAAGGGGAACACTGAAGCTTTCTTT.

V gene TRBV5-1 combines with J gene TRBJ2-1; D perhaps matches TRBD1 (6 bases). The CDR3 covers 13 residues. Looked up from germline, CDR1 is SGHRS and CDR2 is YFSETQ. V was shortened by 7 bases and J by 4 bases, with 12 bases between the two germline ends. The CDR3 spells CASAGTRYNEQFF. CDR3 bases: TGCGCCAGCGCCGGGACACGATACAATGAGCAGTTCTTC.

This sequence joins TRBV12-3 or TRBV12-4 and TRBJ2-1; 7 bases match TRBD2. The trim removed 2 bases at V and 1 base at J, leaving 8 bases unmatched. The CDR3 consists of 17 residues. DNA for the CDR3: TGTGCCAGCAGTTTACCCCGCGGGAGAAGTTCCTACAATGAGCAGTTCTTC. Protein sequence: CASSLPRGRSSYNEQFF.

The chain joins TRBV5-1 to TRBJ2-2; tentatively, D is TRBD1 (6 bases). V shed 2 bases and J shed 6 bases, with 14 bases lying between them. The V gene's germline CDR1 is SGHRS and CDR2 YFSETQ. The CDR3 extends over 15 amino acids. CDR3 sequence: CASSLGGAVAGELFF. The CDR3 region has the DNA TGCGCCAGCAGCTTAGGGGGAGCGGTCGCCGGGGAGCTGTTTTTT.

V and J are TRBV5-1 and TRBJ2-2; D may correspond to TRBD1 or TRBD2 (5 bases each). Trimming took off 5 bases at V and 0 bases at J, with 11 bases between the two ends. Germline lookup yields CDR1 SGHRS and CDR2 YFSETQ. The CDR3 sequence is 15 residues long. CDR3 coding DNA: TGCGCCAGCAGGCAGGGTAGCGCGAACACCGGGGAGCTGTTTTTT. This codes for CASRQGSANTGELFF.

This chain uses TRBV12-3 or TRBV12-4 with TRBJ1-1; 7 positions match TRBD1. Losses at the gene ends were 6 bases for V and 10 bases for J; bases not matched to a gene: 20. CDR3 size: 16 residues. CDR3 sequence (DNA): TGTGCCAGCAGCCTAGGTAGACAGGGACCTACCTCCCGAGCTTTCTTT. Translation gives CASSLGRQGPTSRAFF.

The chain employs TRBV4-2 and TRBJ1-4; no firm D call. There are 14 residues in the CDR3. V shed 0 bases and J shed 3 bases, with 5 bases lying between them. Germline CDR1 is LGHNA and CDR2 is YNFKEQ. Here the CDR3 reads CASSQESPNEKLFF. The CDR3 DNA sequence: TGTGCCAGCAGCCAAGAGAGTCCTAATGAAAAACTGTTTTTT.

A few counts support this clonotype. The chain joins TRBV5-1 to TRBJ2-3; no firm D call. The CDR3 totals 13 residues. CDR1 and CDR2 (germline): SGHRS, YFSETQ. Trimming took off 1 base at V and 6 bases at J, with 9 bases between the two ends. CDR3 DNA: TGCGCCAGCAGCTTGACCTTTGGGGATACGCAGTATTTT. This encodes CASSLTFGDTQYF.

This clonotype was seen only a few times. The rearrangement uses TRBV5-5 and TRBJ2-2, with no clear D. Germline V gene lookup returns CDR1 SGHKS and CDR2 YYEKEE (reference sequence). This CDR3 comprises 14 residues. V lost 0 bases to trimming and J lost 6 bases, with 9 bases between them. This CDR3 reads CASSLGGGSGELFF. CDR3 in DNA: TGTGCCAGCAGCTTGGGCGGTGGGTCCGGGGAGCTGTTTTTT.

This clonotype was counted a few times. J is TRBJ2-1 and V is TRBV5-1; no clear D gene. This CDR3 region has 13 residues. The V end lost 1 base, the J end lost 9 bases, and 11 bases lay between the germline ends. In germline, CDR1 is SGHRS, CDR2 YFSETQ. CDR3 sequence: CASSLLPIAEQFF. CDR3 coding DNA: TGCGCCAGCAGCTTGCTACCAATAGCTGAGCAGTTCTTC. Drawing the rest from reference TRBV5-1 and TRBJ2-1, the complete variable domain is KAGVTQTPRYLIKTRGQQVTLSCSPISGHRSVSWYQQTPGQGLQFLFEYFSETQRNKGNFPGRFSGRQFSNSRSEMNVSTLELGDSALYLCASSLLPIAEQFFGPGTRLTVL.

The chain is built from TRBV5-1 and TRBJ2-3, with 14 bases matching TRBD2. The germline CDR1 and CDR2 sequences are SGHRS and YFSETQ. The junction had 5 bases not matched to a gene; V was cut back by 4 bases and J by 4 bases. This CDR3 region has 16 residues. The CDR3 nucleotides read TGCGCCAGCAGCACAATGGGACTAGCGGGAGCAGATACGCAGTATTTT. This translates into CASSTMGLAGADTQYF.

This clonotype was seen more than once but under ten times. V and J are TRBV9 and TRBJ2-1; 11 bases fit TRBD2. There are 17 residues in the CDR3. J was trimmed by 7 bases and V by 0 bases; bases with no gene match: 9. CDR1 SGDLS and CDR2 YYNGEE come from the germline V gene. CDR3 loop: CASSVDPTSGIKNEQFF. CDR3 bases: TGTGCCAGCAGCGTAGATCCGACTAGCGGGATTAAAAATGAGCAGTTCTTC.

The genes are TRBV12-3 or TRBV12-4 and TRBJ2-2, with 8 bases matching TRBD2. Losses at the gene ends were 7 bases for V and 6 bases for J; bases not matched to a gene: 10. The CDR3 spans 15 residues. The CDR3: CASNLGTRLSGELFF. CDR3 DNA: TGTGCCAGCAACCTAGGGACTAGACTATCCGGGGAGCTGTTTTTT.

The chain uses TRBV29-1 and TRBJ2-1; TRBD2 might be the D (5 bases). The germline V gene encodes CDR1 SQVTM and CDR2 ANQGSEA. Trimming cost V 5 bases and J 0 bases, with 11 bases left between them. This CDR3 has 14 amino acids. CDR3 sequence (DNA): TGCAGCGTTACCGGACTGAGCTCCTACAATGAGCAGTTCTTC. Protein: CSVTGLSSYNEQFF.

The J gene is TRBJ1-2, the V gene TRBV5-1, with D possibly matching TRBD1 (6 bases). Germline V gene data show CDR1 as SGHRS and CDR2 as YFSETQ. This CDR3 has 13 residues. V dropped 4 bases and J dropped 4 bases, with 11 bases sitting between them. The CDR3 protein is CASSNKGGYGYTF. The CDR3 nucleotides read TGCGCCAGCAGCAATAAAGGGGGCTATGGCTACACCTTC.

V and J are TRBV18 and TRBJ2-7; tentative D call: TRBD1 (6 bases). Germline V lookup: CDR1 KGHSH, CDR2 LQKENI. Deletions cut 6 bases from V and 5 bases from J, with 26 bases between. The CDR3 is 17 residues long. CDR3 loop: CASSALRIPGARDEQYF. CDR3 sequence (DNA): TGTGCCAGCTCGGCTTTGCGAATTCCAGGGGCCCGAGACGAGCAGTACTTC.

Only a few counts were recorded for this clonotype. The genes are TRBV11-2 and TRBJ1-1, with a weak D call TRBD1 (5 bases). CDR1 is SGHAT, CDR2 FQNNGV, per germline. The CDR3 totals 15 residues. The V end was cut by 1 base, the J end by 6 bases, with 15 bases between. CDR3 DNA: TGTGCCAGCAGCTTAGTGGTGGGGCGGTATTCTGAAGCTTTCTTT. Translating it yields CASSLVVGRYSEAFF.